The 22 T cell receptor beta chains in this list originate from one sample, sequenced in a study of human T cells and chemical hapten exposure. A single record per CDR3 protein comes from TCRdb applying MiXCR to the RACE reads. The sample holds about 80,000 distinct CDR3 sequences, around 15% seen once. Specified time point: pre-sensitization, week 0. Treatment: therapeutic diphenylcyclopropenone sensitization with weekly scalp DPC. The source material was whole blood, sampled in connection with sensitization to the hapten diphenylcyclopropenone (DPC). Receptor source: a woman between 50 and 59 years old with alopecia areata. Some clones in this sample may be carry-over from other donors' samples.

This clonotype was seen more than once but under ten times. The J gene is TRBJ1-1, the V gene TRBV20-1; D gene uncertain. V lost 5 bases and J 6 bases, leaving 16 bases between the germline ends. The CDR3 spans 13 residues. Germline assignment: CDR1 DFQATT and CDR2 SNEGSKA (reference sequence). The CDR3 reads CSARWSSTAEAFF. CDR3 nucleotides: TGCAGTGCTCGATGGAGCTCTACCGCTGAAGCTTTCTTT.

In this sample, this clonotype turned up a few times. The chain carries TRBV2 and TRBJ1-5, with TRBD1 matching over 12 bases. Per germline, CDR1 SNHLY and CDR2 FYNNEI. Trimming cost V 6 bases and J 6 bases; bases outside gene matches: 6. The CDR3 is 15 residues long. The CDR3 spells CASSGTGGGGQPQHF. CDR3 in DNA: TGTGCCAGCAGCGGGACAGGGGGCGGAGGTCAGCCCCAGCATTTT.

In nucleotides, the CDR3 is TGTGCCAGCAGTTCCCTTAAAGAGACCCAGTACTTC. Amino acid sequence: CASSSLKETQYF. The V and J genes are TRBV28 and TRBJ2-5; no clear D gene. This CDR3 is built from 12 residues. Germline V gene sequence: CDR1 MDHEN, CDR2 SYDVKM. Trimming shortened V by 4 bases and J by 3 bases, and 6 bases separated the two germline ends.

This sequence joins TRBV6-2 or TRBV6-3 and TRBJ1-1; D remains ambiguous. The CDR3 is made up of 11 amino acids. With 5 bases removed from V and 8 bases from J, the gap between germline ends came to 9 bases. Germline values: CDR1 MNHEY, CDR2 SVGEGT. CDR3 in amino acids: CASSHGGEAFF. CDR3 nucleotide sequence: TGTGCCAGCAGTCACGGAGGGGAAGCTTTCTTT.

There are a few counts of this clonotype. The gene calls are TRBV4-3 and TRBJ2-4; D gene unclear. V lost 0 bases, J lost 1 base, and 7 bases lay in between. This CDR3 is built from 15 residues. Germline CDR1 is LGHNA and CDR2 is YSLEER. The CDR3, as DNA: TGCGCCAGCAGCCAAGAGGACGGTGCCAAAAACATTCAGTACTTC. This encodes CASSQEDGAKNIQYF.

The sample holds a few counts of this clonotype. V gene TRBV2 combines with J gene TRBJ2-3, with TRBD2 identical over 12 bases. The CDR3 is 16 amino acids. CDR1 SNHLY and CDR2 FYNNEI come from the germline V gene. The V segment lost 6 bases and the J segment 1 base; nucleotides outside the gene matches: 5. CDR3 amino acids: CASSPRTSGGTDTQYF. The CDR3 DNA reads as TGTGCCAGCAGCCCGAGGACTAGCGGGGGCACAGATACGCAGTATTTT.

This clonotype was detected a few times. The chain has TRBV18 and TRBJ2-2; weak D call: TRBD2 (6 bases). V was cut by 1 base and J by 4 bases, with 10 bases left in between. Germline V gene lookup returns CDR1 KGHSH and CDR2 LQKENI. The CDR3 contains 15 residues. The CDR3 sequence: CASSPRRGGTGELFF. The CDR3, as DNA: TGTGCCAGCTCACCACGCCGGGGAGGCACCGGGGAGCTGTTTTTT.

CDR3 protein: CAISGTRMYNEQFF. The CDR3, as DNA: TGTGCCATCTCCGGGACTAGGATGTACAATGAGCAGTTCTTC. The chain is built from TRBV11-2 and TRBJ2-1; the match to TRBD2 covers 8 bases. This CDR3 has 14 residues. The V gene's germline CDR1 is SGHAT and CDR2 FQNNGV. V lost 10 bases, J lost 4 bases, and 9 bases stayed unmatched.

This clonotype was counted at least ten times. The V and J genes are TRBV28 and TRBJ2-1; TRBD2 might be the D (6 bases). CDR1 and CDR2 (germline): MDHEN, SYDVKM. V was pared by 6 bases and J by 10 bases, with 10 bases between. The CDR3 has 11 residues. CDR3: CASSPGVEQFF. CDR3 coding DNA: TGTGCCAGCAGCCCGGGGGTAGAGCAGTTCTTC.

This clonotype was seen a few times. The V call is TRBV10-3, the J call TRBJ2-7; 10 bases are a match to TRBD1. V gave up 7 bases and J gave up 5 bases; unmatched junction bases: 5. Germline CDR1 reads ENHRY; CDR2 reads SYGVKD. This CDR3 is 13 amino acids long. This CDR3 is CAINRDRGNEQYF. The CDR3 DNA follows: TGTGCCATCAACCGGGACAGGGGAAACGAGCAGTACTTC.

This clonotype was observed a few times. The CDR3 DNA follows: TGCAGTGCTAACGATGGACAGGGAGGGGAGCCCCAGCATTTT. Translation: CSANDGQGGEPQHF. The chain links TRBV20-1 to TRBJ1-5, with 8 bases lining up with TRBD1. Germline V gene lookup returns CDR1 DFQATT and CDR2 SNEGSKA (reference sequence). The length of the CDR3 is 14 residues. V lost 4 bases to trimming and J lost 8 bases; unmatched junction nucleotides: 10.

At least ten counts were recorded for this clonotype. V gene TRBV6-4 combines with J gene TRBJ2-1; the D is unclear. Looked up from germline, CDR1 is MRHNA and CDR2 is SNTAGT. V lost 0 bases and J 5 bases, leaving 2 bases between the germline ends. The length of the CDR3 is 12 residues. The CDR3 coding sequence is TGTGCCAGCAGTGACTCGAACAATGAGCAGTTCTTC. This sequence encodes CASSDSNNEQFF.

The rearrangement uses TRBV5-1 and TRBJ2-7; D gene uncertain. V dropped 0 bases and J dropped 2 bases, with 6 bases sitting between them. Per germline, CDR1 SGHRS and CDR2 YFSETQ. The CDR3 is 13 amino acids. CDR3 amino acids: CASSLGPPYEQYF. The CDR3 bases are TGCGCCAGCAGCTTGGGGCCCCCCTACGAGCAGTACTTC.

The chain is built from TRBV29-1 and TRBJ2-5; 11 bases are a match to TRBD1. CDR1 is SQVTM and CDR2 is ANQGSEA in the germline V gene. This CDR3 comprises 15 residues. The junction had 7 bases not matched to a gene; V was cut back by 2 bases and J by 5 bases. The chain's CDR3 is CSVEQWTGGAETQYF. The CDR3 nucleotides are TGCAGCGTTGAACAGTGGACAGGGGGCGCGGAGACCCAGTACTTC. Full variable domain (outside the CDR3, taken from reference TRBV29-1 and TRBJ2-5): SAVISQKPSRDICQRGTSLTIQCQVDSQVTMMFWYRQQPGQSLTLIATANQGSEATYESGFVIDKFPISRPNLTFSTLTVSNMSPEDSSIYLCSVEQWTGGAETQYFGPGTRLLVL.

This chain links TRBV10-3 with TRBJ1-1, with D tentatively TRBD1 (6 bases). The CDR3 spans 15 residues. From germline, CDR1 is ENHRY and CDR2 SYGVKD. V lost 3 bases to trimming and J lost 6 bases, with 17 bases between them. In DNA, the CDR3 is TGTGCCATCAGTGAACGACAGGTTGGCGTTTCTGAAGCTTTCTTT. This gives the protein CAISERQVGVSEAFF.

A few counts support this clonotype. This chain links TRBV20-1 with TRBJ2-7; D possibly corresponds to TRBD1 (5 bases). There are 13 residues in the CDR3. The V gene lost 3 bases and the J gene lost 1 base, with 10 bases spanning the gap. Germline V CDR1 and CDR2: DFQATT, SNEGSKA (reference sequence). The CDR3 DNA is TGCAGTGCTAGTTCTGGGGCGTCCTACGAGCAGTACTTC. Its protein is CSASSGASYEQYF.

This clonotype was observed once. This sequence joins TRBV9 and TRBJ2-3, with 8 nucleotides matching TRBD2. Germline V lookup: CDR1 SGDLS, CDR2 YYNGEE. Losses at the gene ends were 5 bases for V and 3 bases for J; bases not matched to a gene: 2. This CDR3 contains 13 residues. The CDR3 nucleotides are TGTGCCAGCAGGAGCGGGAGAACAGATACGCAGTATTTT. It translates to CASRSGRTDTQYF.

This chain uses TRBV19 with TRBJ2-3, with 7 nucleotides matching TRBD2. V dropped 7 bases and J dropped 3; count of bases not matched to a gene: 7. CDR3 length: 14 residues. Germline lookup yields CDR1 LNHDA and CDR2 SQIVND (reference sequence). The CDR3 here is CASNAGGSTDTQYF. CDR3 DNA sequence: TGTGCCAGTAACGCGGGCGGGAGTACAGATACGCAGTATTTT. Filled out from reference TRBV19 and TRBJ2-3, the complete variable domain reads DGGITQSPKYLFRKEGQNVTLSCEQNLNHDAMYWYRQDPGQGLRLIYYSQIVNDFQKGDIAEGYSVSREKKESFPLTVTSAQKNPTAFYLCASNAGGSTDTQYFGPGTRLTVL.

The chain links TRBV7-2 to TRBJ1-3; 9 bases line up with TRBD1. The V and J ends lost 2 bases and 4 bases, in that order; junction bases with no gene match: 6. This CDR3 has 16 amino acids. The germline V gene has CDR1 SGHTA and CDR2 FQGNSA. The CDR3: CASSLLGQGAGNTIYF. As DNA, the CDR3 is TGTGCCAGCAGCTTACTGGGACAGGGAGCCGGAAACACCATATATTTT. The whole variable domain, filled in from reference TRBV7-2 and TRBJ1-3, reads GAGVSQSPSNKVTEKGKDVELRCDPISGHTALYWYRQSLGQGLEFLIYFQGNSAPDKSGLPSDRFSAERTGGSVSTLTIQRTQQEDSAVYLCASSLLGQGAGNTIYFGEGSWLTVV.

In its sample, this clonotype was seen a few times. CDR3 DNA sequence: TGTGCCAGCAGTTTTGCCCCGAATAGCAATCAGCCCCAGCATTTT. Its protein is CASSFAPNSNQPQHF. This chain connects TRBV12-3 or TRBV12-4 to TRBJ1-5; D is unresolved. Trimming left V 3 bases short and J 0 bases short, with 9 bases between. This CDR3 is 15 amino acids long.

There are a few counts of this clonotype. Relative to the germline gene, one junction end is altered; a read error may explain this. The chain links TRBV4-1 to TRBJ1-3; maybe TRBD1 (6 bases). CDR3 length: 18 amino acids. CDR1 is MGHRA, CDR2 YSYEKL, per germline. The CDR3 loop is CASNQKGGQSNSGNTIYF. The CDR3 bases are TGCGCCAGCAACCAAAAGGGAGGACAGTCAAACTCTGGAAACACCATATATTTT.

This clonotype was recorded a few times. The CDR3 coding sequence is TGTGCCAGCAGTTCGGGACAACCGCTTACGCAGTATTTT. The encoded protein is CASSSGQPLTQYF. V gene TRBV27 combines with J gene TRBJ2-3, with a weak D call TRBD1 (6 bases). The CDR3 consists of 13 residues. V lost 4 bases to trimming and J lost 8 bases, with 13 bases between them. Germline V lookup: CDR1 MNHEY, CDR2 SMNVEV (reference sequence).